The 6 T cell receptor beta chains below were found in one sample sequenced in a study of CD8 T cells in ankylosing spondylitis. TCRdb called the 5' RACE reads again in MiXCR, with one record for every CDR3 protein. The repertoire holds 250,000 to 300,000 distinct CDR3 sequences, with 20% as singletons. What was sequenced was blood, either unsorted or a sorted T cell fraction (not recorded which). The receptor source for this set is a male donor with ankylosing spondylitis or in good health (not recorded which).

This chain joins TRBV7-6 and TRBJ2-3; 14 bases map to TRBD2. This CDR3 has 16 amino acids. Germline CDR1 reads SGHVS; CDR2 reads FNYEAQ. V lost 5 bases and J lost 10; bases outside the gene matches: 11. The CDR3 loop is CASSPGLAGGPSAQYF. Here the CDR3 DNA reads TGTGCCAGCAGCCCTGGACTAGCGGGGGGACCGTCGGCGCAGTATTTT.

The chain is built from TRBV12-3 or TRBV12-4 and TRBJ1-5, with D uncertain. The CDR3 has 15 residues. Deletions cut 3 bases from V and 0 bases from J, with 9 bases between. This CDR3 reads CASSFGGPSNQPQHF. The CDR3 bases are TGTGCCAGCAGTTTCGGCGGCCCTAGCAATCAGCCCCAGCATTTT.

The chain combines TRBV6-5 with TRBJ1-1, with a possible D match to TRBD1 (5 bases). Germline loops: CDR1 MNHEY, CDR2 SVGAGI. The CDR3 covers 14 residues. The V end was cut by 2 bases, the J end by 10 bases, with 17 bases between. The CDR3 sequence is CASSYGADSYGAFF. CDR3 bases: TGTGCCAGCAGTTACGGGGCAGACAGTTACGGAGCTTTCTTT.

This clonotype was found a few times. This chain uses TRBV11-2 with TRBJ2-1, with TRBD2 as a possible D gene (5 bases). Germline loops: CDR1 SGHAT, CDR2 FQNNGV. The CDR3 has 13 amino acids. The V end was cut by 3 bases, the J end by 3 bases, with 6 bases between. The CDR3 reads CASSFDYYNEQFF. The CDR3 nucleotides are TGTGCCAGCAGCTTCGACTACTACAATGAGCAGTTCTTC.

This clonotype was recorded a few times. The chain employs TRBV29-1 and TRBJ1-5; a weak D match, TRBD1 (6 bases). Germline CDR1 SQVTM, CDR2 ANQGSEA. V lost 1 base and J lost 3, with 7 bases in between. This CDR3 is 13 amino acids long. CDR3 protein: CSVEGTDNQPQHF. The CDR3 bases are TGCAGCGTTGAAGGGACAGACAATCAGCCCCAGCATTTT.

This clonotype has more than one count but fewer than ten. The genes are TRBV11-2 and TRBJ2-3; 7 positions match TRBD2. Germline CDR1 reads SGHAT; CDR2 reads FQNNGV. The junction had 7 bases not matched to a gene; V was cut back by 2 bases and J by 2 bases. The CDR3 totals 16 residues. CDR3 bases: TGTGCCAGCAGCTTACTACGCGGGAGAGTCACAGATACGCAGTATTTT. Translation: CASSLLRGRVTDTQYF.